The table lists the clone carrying this T cell receptor beta chain with a count of one. The antigen remains unidentified. The PCR was carried out with 60 Vbeta primers and 13 Jbeta primers. The repertoire was sequenced with immunoSEQ multiplex PCR; TCRdb's copy has only in-frame clones and lacks some. Of some 110,000 clones in the sample, more than 60% were seen once. This entry is derived from a study of cytomegalovirus exposure and HLA in healthy donors. Study overall: HLA-typed donors contributed around 85 million unique TCRs, which were held in an early data release. Findings and caveats of the study: 87-base-pair reads could not separate some V segments, including TRBV6-2 and TRBV6-3.

Trimming at V came to 6 bases and at J to 6 bases, leaving 12 bases not matched to a gene. Looked up from germline, CDR1 is MDHEN and CDR2 is SYDVKM. The CDR3 loop spans 15 amino acids. Sampled while nominally healthy, donors likely had unrecorded immune exposures. The material sequenced was PBMCs. The clonotype was recovered from a male donor in good health and CMV-seronegative. The chain combines TRBV28 with TRBJ2-7; 9 nucleotides match TRBD2. The CDR3 nucleotides read TGTGCCAGCAGGGATCATAGCGGGAGTCTCCGCGAGCAGTACTTC. It yields the protein CASRDHSGSLREQYF. Full variable domain (remainder filled in from reference TRBV28 and TRBJ2-7): DVKVTQSSRYLVKRTGEKVFLECVQDMDHENMFWYRQDPGLGLRLIYFSYDVKMKEKGDIPEGYSVSREKKERFSLILESASTNQTSMYLCASRDHSGSLREQYFGPGTRLTVT.